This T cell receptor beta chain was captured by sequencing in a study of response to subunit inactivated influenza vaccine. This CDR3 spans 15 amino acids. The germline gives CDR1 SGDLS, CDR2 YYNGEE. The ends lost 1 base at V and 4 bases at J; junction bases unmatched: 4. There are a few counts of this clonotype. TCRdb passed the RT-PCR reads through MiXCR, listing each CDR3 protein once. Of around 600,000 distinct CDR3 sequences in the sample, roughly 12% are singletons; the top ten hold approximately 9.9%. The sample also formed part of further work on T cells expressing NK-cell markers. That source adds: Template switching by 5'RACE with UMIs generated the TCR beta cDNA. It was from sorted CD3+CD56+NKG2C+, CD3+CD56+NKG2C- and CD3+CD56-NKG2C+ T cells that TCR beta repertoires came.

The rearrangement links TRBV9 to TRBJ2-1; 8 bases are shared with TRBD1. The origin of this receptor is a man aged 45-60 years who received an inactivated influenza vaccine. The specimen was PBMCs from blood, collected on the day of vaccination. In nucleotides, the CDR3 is TGTGCCAGCAGCGTACAGGGGGCTTTGTACAATGAGCAGTTCTTC. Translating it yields CASSVQGALYNEQFF.